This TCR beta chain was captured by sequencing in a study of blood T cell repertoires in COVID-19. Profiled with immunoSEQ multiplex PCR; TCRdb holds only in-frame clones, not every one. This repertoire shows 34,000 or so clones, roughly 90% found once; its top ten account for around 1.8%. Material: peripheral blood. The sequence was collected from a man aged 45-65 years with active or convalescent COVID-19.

The CDR3 nucleotides are TGTGCCAGCAGACCTAGCGGGGGATACGAGCAGTACTTC. The encoded protein is CASRPSGGYEQYF. The rearrangement joins TRBV27 to TRBJ2-7; 10 bases align to TRBD2. With 6 bases clipped from V and 4 bases from J, the junction kept 3 bases outside the gene matches. CDR1 is MNHEY, CDR2 SMNVEV, per germline (reference sequence). This CDR3 is 13 amino acids long.